This section outlines one TCR beta chain sequence together with its context. The antigen is undetermined. This record belongs to a study of T cell repertoires in cytomegalovirus infection. TCRdb passed the reads through MiXCR, listing each CDR3 protein once. This sample has hundreds of thousands of distinct CDR3 sequences; under 40% occur once, and the top ten carry 13%. Germline V gene lookup returns CDR1 ENHRY and CDR2 SYGVKD. J gave up 6 bases and V 6 bases, and 9 bases lay outside the gene matches. The CDR3 is 15 amino acids. This receptor was obtained from a human donor in good health (CMV status not recorded). Some clones in this sample may be carry-over from other donors' samples. The gene calls are TRBV10-3 and TRBJ2-1; 9 bases are a match to TRBD1. The sequenced sample was cultured CD8+ T cells from PBMCs, obtained from culture after CMV antigen stimulation. CDR3 sequence (DNA): TGTGCCATCAGCCTCGACAGGGGGATTTCCAATGAGCAGTTCTTC. Its translation is CAISLDRGISNEQFF.